The rows below give T cell receptor beta chains drawn from one sample of a study of OX40 agonist ivuxolimab in advanced cancers. TCRdb keeps only in-frame clones here, not all; method: immunoSEQ multiplex PCR. Of roughly 110,000 clones listed, approximately 90% are singletons. The sample was CD4+ or CD8+ T cells sorted from blood, taken in a trial of the OX40 agonist ivuxolimab. The receptor source for this set is an adult with an advanced solid tumor such as melanoma, head and neck, liver or kidney cancer. The CDR3 runs from the conserved cysteine through the conserved F or W. Rows give clone size only sometimes, using once, few, many, or a class for an expanded clone.

TRBV4-2	-	CASSQEPGSSYNSPLHF
TRBV28	-	CASIGPDYGYTF
TRBV7-6	-	CASSHRDRGPPPTNEKLFF
TRBV14	-	CARPHVTGEVAYEQYF
TRBV5-4	-	CASSLAGGFGKNIQYF
TRBV28	-	CASSSPTGGWQPQHF
TRBV27	-	CASSLFFPLAYGQETQYF
TRBV19	-	CASSPRSRQETQYF
TRBV18	-	CASSASSGRNHEQYF
TRBV28	-	CASSLDPGVNTEAFF
TRBV27	-	CASSPRTGTYEQYF
TRBV5-1	-	CASSGVGNTEAFF
TRBV6-1	-	CASSGPPTYEQYF
TRBV18	-	CASSPPGGRAGEQYF
TRBV4-1	-	CASSQASGSSYNEQFF
TRBV15	few	CATEDRGQPQHF
TRBV4-2	-	CASSQGSRGRAKETQYF
TRBV19	-	CASSIGNARKSYGYTF
TRBV18	-	CASAKGQDYNEQFF
TRBV5-1	-	CASSLGGAQETQYF
TRBV27	-	CASSPDEREQYF
TRBV28	-	CASSIAPAYEQYF
TRBV5-6	-	CASSSYSRGASGRYNEQFF
TRBV28	-	CASSLTGAKNIQYF
TRBV19	-	CASSLTGPTGELFF
TRBV2	-	CASSEATGRRNTGELFF
TRBV7-3	-	CASSQGTVTEAFF
TRBV28	once	CASSLEAGAYYGYTF
TRBV29-1	-	CSGGQAKGGYTF
TRBV7-8	-	CASSFDDSNQPQHF
TRBV28	few	CASSLTGSPTYEQYF
TRBV7-3	-	CASSLTPNTGELFF
TRBV27	-	CASSPPGSREQYF
TRBV7-3	-	CASSSAGQGTDTQYF
TRBV9	-	CASSGWGPQETQYF
TRBV19	-	CASISGSITGELFF
TRBV9	-	CASSVTGETTEAFF
TRBV4-1	-	CASSLSTGGLEGYTF
TRBV5-4	-	CASSLDYYNEQFF
TRBV5-6	-	CASSLGTGPQGDPFNIQYF
TRBV19	-	CASSATLEGQGPSLALHF
TRBV6-6	-	CASSRPGTLSYEQYF
TRBV5-5	-	CASSYHEAYRTGKNIQYF
TRBV6-6	-	CASSYGGRRTGELFF
TRBV7-8	-	CASSLDEGVDTEAFF